This is a list of T cell receptor beta chains from one sample in a study of cytomegalovirus exposure and HLA in healthy donors. The table came from immunoSEQ multiplex PCR; TCRdb's copy has only in-frame clones and leaves some out. The sample holds about 130,000 clones, around 77% seen once. Sequencing used PBMCs. All receptors come from a man aged 25-45 years in good health. Both conserved end residues are part of each CDR3. A D gene is named only where the DNA matches it firmly. Size is omitted from some rows. Given values are once, few, many or a class for expanded clones.

clone_size d_call v_call cdr3_aa
NA TRBD1 TRBV9 CASSRWGQGGVEPQHF
NA NA TRBV2 CASSPVSLNQPQHF
NA NA TRBV7-6 CASSLEVGVSNQPQHF
NA NA TRBV6-5 CASSYSYYNEQFF
NA NA TRBV27 CASSLSGAPNTEAFF
NA NA TRBV6-5 CASSYQRQPADTQYF
NA TRBD2 TRBV9 CASSAPGEAGGQETQYF
NA TRBD2 TRBV7-9 CSHGRGEQYF
NA NA TRBV27 CASSSPSSGANVLTF
NA TRBD2 TRBV28 CASTATSGAQETQYF
NA NA TRBV5-4 CASSSPPNTEAFF
once NA TRBV7-9 CSSTDSPFGGYTF
NA NA TRBV19 CASSIDSGDEQYF
NA NA TRBV18 CASSPPGSVEQYF
once NA TRBV28 CASRSGLNTYEQYF
NA TRBD2 TRBV7-6 CASSWGGGELFF
NA NA TRBV4-1 CASSQQGVKAFF
NA NA TRBV9 CASTQGTNNEQFF
NA TRBD2 TRBV9 CVSSGSGREADTQYF
once NA TRBV4-1 CASSQPVYGGSRGYTF
NA TRBD2 TRBV18 CASLTSGSNEQFF
NA NA TRBV18 CASSQGQTYEQYF
NA TRBD2 TRBV4-1 CASSQGVAGGQYEQYF
NA TRBD1 TRBV2 CASNVLGTGDYGYTF
NA TRBD2 TRBV6-6 CASTKRGETQYF
NA TRBD2 TRBV6-6 CASDPGTRGYTDTQYF
NA TRBD2 TRBV6-5 CASSKGTTYEQYF
NA NA TRBV2 CASVRTVRGETQYF
NA NA TRBV27 CASSLYVRGLSYNEQFF
NA NA TRBV5-4 CASSAWGPTGQGELFF
few NA TRBV21-1 CASSKEGVSASGEQFF
few NA TRBV6-5 CASKPGSDHHEQFF
NA NA TRBV6-5 CASSKQGWGNTEAFF
once TRBD2 TRBV28 CASRPGLAGDTQYF
NA TRBD1 TRBV19 CASRVWTGSGYTF
NA NA TRBV21-1 CASSGVAGLPGELFF
NA NA TRBV7-2 CASSLGGRHQPQHF
NA NA TRBV7-9 CASSTRQRTEAFF
NA NA TRBV7-6 CASSPVSGSSTDTQYF
few NA TRBV7-3 CASRAQPGDEKLFF
NA NA TRBV11-2 CASSPTSGGTGELFF
NA NA TRBV19 CASSDRDTTNEKLFF
NA TRBD1 TRBV7-2 CASSLASGDRGPFGTEAFF
few TRBD1 TRBV11-2 CASSQDLGTGVEKLFF
NA NA TRBV12-5 CASGLSTTRDTGLAEAFF
NA NA TRBV11-3 CASSPWTDSNTEAFF
NA NA TRBV7-9 CASTPGRSEQYF
NA TRBD1 TRBV27 CASARPGQERDTQYF
NA TRBD1 TRBV14 CASNTQWGQGYNEQFF
NA NA TRBV28 CASKAGTPNYEQYF
NA NA TRBV29-1 CSVRDNSYEQYF
NA NA TRBV7-9 CASSPGGHEQYF
few TRBD1 TRBV2 CASSTGGAGQPQHF
NA TRBD1 TRBV7-9 CASSLGGTGLPGELFF
NA TRBD1 TRBV7-9 CASSAGQRYGYTF